This T cell receptor (beta chain) was sequenced in a study of blood T cell repertoires in COVID-19. Study overall: PBMCs, B-cell-depleted T cells, or T cells provided the cDNA or gDNA that made up the material.

Original data processing: How many nucleated cells were present was estimated from reference gene primer amplification. Sequencing was performed with immunoSEQ multiplex PCR; in TCRdb, only in-frame clones are kept and a portion is missing. V, J and clone size are taken as reported in that table, and D and trimming were inferred from the DNA itself. The sample includes 150,000 to 200,000 clones, 79% of them seen just once. The CDR3 loop spans 15 amino acids. In germline, CDR1 is SGHNT, CDR2 YENEEA. V dropped 3 bases and J dropped 0 bases, with 9 bases sitting between them. V usage is TRBV11-3 and J usage is TRBJ1-3; D may be TRBD1 (6 bases). The sample comprised peripheral blood. This receptor was obtained from a man aged 55 to 70 with active or convalescent COVID-19. The CDR3 DNA sequence: TGTGCCAGCAGCTTCAGGGGATCCTCTGGAAACACCATATATTTT. Protein sequence: CASSFRGSSGNTIYF.